This T cell receptor (beta chain) appears in the sequencing data of a study of blood T cell repertoires in COVID-19. Study as a whole: There were acute and convalescent COVID-19 samples, and they came from the United States, Italy and Spain. T cells, B-cell-depleted T cells, or PBMCs supplied cDNA or gDNA.

Trimming took 7 bases from V and 6 from J, leaving 12 bases between them. This CDR3 is 12 amino acids long. Germline CDR1 is SNHLY and CDR2 is FYNNEI. Original processing notes: Nucleated cell counts were estimated from reference gene primer amplification. Assay: immunoSEQ multiplex PCR; the TCRdb copy retains only in-frame clones and omits some. V, J and clone size were drawn from that table, and D and trimming were deduced from the DNA. The sample records hundreds of thousands of clones, 70% to 90% being singletons. The gene calls are TRBV2 and TRBJ1-1; unclear D gene. The clonotype was recovered from a man aged 18 to 30 with active or convalescent COVID-19. Sequences were obtained from peripheral blood. This CDR3 is CASNLEGSEAFF. In DNA, the CDR3 is TGTGCCAGCAACCTGGAGGGATCTGAAGCTTTCTTT.